The 12 T cell receptor beta chains listed next were all sequenced from one sample in a study of T cell repertoires in cytomegalovirus infection. Each CDR3 protein gets one entry after TCRdb re-called the reads with MiXCR. The repertoire includes some 220,000 distinct CDR3 sequences, about 38% of them detected once, and 55% to 60% sits in the top ten. These receptors have no known antigen. Sequenced here: CD8+ T cells from cultured PBMCs, sampled from culture after CMV antigen stimulation. These receptors came from a human donor in good health (CMV status not recorded). Some clones in this sample may be carry-over from other donors' samples.

This clonotype was seen only a few times. The chain has TRBV28 and TRBJ2-1; 9 nucleotides match TRBD1. The CDR3 loop spans 16 amino acids. Germline CDR1 reads MDHEN; CDR2 reads SYDVKM. The junction had 14 bases not matched to a gene; V was cut back by 7 bases and J by 7 bases. CDR3 sequence: CASIRRVPGTGNEQFF. In nucleotides, the CDR3 is TGTGCCAGCATCAGAAGAGTCCCCGGGACAGGGAATGAGCAGTTCTTC.

The gene calls are TRBV28 and TRBJ2-5; 9 bases align to TRBD2. Germline CDR1 reads MDHEN; CDR2 reads SYDVKM. The CDR3 covers 14 residues. V shed 5 bases, J shed 5 bases, and the junction held 6 bases outside the gene matches. CDR3 coding DNA: TGTGCCAGCAGTACTCTAGCGGGATGGGAGACCCAGTACTTC. Protein: CASSTLAGWETQYF. The full variable domain, its missing parts supplied by reference TRBV28 and TRBJ2-5, is DVKVTQSSRYLVKRTGEKVFLECVQDMDHENMFWYRQDPGLGLRLIYFSYDVKMKEKGDIPEGYSVSREKKERFSLILESASTNQTSMYLCASSTLAGWETQYFGPGTRLLVL.

The genes are TRBV30 and TRBJ1-1; possibly TRBD1 for D (5 bases). CDR1 and CDR2 from the germline V gene are GTSNPN and SVGIG (reference sequence). The CDR3 totals 11 residues. V was pared by 4 bases and J by 5 bases, with 8 bases between. CDR3 residues: CAWTGRTEAFF. CDR3 sequence (DNA): TGTGCCTGGACAGGGAGGACTGAAGCTTTCTTT.

The V gene is TRBV7-3, the J gene TRBJ2-7; D gene ambiguous. The ends were cut back, 0 bases at V and 9 bases at J, with 15 bases in the middle. This CDR3 region has 14 residues. Germline CDR1 and CDR2: SGHTA and FQGTGA. CDR3 in amino acids: CASSLTSGHPAQYF. CDR3 bases: TGTGCCAGCAGCTTAACCTCCGGGCACCCCGCGCAGTACTTC.

For the CDR3, the DNA is TGTGCCAGCAGTCTTAGCGGGGAGCTCTACAATGAGCAGTTCTTC. It codes for CASSLSGELYNEQFF. This chain joins TRBV28 and TRBJ2-1; 8 bases map to TRBD2. The CDR3 has 15 residues. V shed 5 bases and J 3 bases; nucleotides not matched to a gene: 6. CDR1 and CDR2 (germline): MDHEN, SYDVKM.

The chain recombines TRBV6-5 with TRBJ1-1, with 7 bases matching TRBD1. The V and J ends lost 6 bases and 8 bases, in that order; junction bases with no gene match: 18. CDR1 and CDR2 (germline): MNHEY, SVGAGI. The CDR3 is made up of 16 amino acids. The CDR3 DNA follows: TGTGCCAGCAGCAAGAGACAGGGAAATGGGGAGTTCGAAGCTTTCTTT. It encodes CASSKRQGNGEFEAFF.

This clonotype has a handful of counts. V is TRBV7-8 and J is TRBJ1-4, with D possibly matching TRBD1 (5 bases). The ends were cut back, 2 bases at V and 3 bases at J, with 13 bases in the middle. Germline V lookup: CDR1 SGHVS, CDR2 FQNEAQ. The CDR3 runs to 16 residues. The CDR3 loop reads CASSLSPPGPNEKLFF. The CDR3 coding sequence is TGTGCCAGCAGCTTAAGCCCGCCGGGACCTAATGAAAAACTGTTTTTT.

The rearrangement links TRBV9 to TRBJ2-7; D not certain. V shed 6 bases and J shed 4 bases, with 8 bases lying between them. The CDR3 spans 11 residues. Per germline, CDR1 SGDLS and CDR2 YYNGEE. The CDR3 nucleotides read TGTGCCAGCAAGCCTGGTTACGAGCAGTACTTC. This encodes CASKPGYEQYF.

This chain links TRBV5-8 with TRBJ1-2, with TRBD1 matching 8 bases. V lost 6 bases, J lost 5 bases, and 9 bases stayed unmatched. CDR3 length: 14 amino acids. Germline loops: CDR1 SGHTS, CDR2 YDEGEE. CDR3 sequence (DNA): TGTGCCAGCATCAGGACAGGGAGTCGGTATGGCTACACCTTC. Protein sequence: CASIRTGSRYGYTF.

This clonotype was counted only a few times. The chain has TRBV7-9 and TRBJ2-2; D ambiguous. This CDR3 region has 14 residues. The V gene lost 6 bases and the J gene lost 4 bases, with 12 bases spanning the gap. Germline V gene sequence: CDR1 SEHNR, CDR2 FQNEAQ (reference sequence). The CDR3, as DNA: TGTGCCAGCAGTGACGACACTACCACCGGGGAGCTGTTTTTT. Its translation is CASSDDTTTGELFF.

The chain combines TRBV28 with TRBJ1-1; D gene ambiguous. The V gene lost 3 bases and the J gene lost 4 bases, with 12 bases spanning the gap. The CDR3 has 14 amino acids. The germline CDR1 and CDR2 sequences are MDHEN and SYDVKM. CDR3 coding DNA: TGTGCCAGCAGTTTTCATACCGCATCCACTGAAGCTTTCTTT. This encodes CASSFHTASTEAFF.

This clonotype was counted many times. The chain uses TRBV7-8 and TRBJ1-1; D ambiguous. The CDR3 spans 14 residues. CDR1 is SGHVS and CDR2 is FQNEAQ in the germline V gene. V dropped 1 base and J dropped 2 bases, with 8 bases sitting between them. CDR3 loop: CASSLVSANTEAFF. The CDR3 coding sequence is TGTGCCAGCAGCTTAGTTTCTGCTAACACTGAAGCTTTCTTT.